The present T cell receptor beta chain was sequenced within a study of T cell responses to AZD1222 COVID-19 vaccine. Concerning this clone: Germline is not matched at one junction end, which may reflect a read error.

Generated by immunoSEQ multiplex PCR, the TCRdb table keeps only in-frame clones and is missing some. The sample records about 160,000 clones, about nine tenths being singletons. Germline CDR1 is SGDLS and CDR2 is YYNGEE. The CDR3 extends over 13 amino acids. This specimen consisted of peripheral blood, obtained on day 0 of AZD1222 vaccination. The genes are TRBV9 and TRBJ2-7; TRBD2 matches 11 bases. This receptor was identified in an adult in good health. CDR3 sequence: CASSVLAGGQLDF. The DNA for the CDR3 is TGTGCCAGCAGCGTGTTAGCGGGAGGGCAATTGGACTTC.